This is a list of T cell receptor beta chains from one sample in a study of blood T cell repertoires in COVID-19. The protocol was immunoSEQ multiplex PCR, while the TCRdb copy is restricted to in-frame clones and leaves out a portion. Found here are about 140,000 clones, over 80% of them singletons; the top ten hold 1.7%. What was sequenced was peripheral blood. These receptors were taken from a woman aged 45-60 years with acute or convalescent COVID-19. Both conserved end residues are part of each CDR3. The D gene is left open where the match is weak. Rows give clone size only sometimes, using once, few, many, or a class for an expanded clone.

D gene	clone size	V gene	J gene	CDR3 DNA	CDR3 protein
NA	NA	TRBV6-5	TRBJ1-3	TGTGCCAGCAGTTACGAGGGCCCACGCTCTGGAAACACCATATATTTT	CASSYEGPRSGNTIYF
TRBD1	once	TRBV13	TRBJ1-2	TGTGCCAGCAGCTCAAGGACAGGGCAACGCGGTGTCTATGGCTACACCTTC	CASSSRTGQRGVYGYTF
NA	NA	TRBV11-2	TRBJ1-4	TGTGCCAGCCGCAGCAGCAGTGAGGGAGGGCCCACCAATGAAAAACTGTTTTTT	CASRSSSEGGPTNEKLFF
NA	NA	TRBV6-6	TRBJ1-4	TGTGCCAGCAGTCCACCGCCAGGATCTAATGAAAAACTGTTTTTT	CASSPPPGSNEKLFF
NA	NA	TRBV18	TRBJ1-1	TGTGCCAGCTCAGGGCCGAGCGGCACTGAAGCTTTCTTT	CASSGPSGTEAFF
TRBD1	NA	TRBV11-2	TRBJ1-3	TGTGCCAGCAGCCTCCGGGACAGGGCAAGAAACACCATATATTTT	CASSLRDRARNTIYF
NA	NA	TRBV5-8	TRBJ1-2	TGTGCCAGCAGCTTGCAGGGTATGAGGAATGGCTACACCTTC	CASSLQGMRNGYTF
NA	NA	TRBV28	TRBJ2-7	TGTGCCAGCAGTCCTTACTACGAGCAGTACTTC	CASSPYYEQYF
TRBD1	NA	TRBV13	TRBJ2-6	TGTGCCAGCAGCGCTAACCCGGGGACAGCCGCCTACTCTGGGGCCAACGTCCTGACTTTC	CASSANPGTAAYSGANVLTF
NA	NA	TRBV5-1	TRBJ2-1	TGCGCCAGCAGCTTGAGTCGGCGGAGTTCGGGCAATGAGCAGTTCTTC	CASSLSRRSSGNEQFF
TRBD2	NA	TRBV7-9	TRBJ2-1	TGTGCCACCGAGCGGGGCAACGACAATGAGCAGTTCTTC	CATERGNDNEQFF
TRBD2	NA	TRBV27	TRBJ2-3	TGTGCCAGCAGTTTACAAGCCGGGGGGACAGATACGCAGTATTTT	CASSLQAGGTDTQYF
TRBD2	NA	TRBV9	TRBJ2-5	TGTGCCAGCAGCCCAGTAAGGGGACTAGCGGGCCAAGAGACCCAGTACTTC	CASSPVRGLAGQETQYF
NA	NA	TRBV11-3	TRBJ2-7	TGTGCCAGCAGCTTCGACACAAATAACGAGCAGTACTTC	CASSFDTNNEQYF
NA	once	TRBV2	TRBJ2-1	TGTGCCAGCAGCGCTCGACTAGAGCGACGGGGTGAGCAGTTCTTC	CASSARLERRGEQFF
TRBD1	once	TRBV6-5	TRBJ1-2	TGTGCCACCGGAAGACAGGGAGGCTATGGCTACACCTTC	CATGRQGGYGYTF
NA	few	TRBV18	TRBJ2-2	TGTGCCAGCTCACCAAACGGAAGGGGGTCGAACACCGGGGAGCTGTTTTTT	CASSPNGRGSNTGELFF
NA	NA	TRBV29-1	TRBJ1-1	TGCAGCGTAAGGCCCAGGGGGAACACTGAAGCTTTCTTT	CSVRPRGNTEAFF
NA	once	TRBV14	TRBJ1-2	TGTGCCAGCAGCCAAGACCGGACTTATGGCTACACCTTC	CASSQDRTYGYTF
NA	once	TRBV20-1	TRBJ1-1	TGCAGTGGGGGGGGAGCTTTCTTT	CSGGGAFF
TRBD1	NA	TRBV20-1	TRBJ1-2	TGCAGTGCTAGTTTAATCGGGACAGGCGACTTCTATGGCTACACCTTC	CSASLIGTGDFYGYTF
NA	NA	TRBV19	TRBJ2-6	TGTGCCAGTAGTATGCCTGGACAGACCTCTGGGGCCAACGTCCTGACTTTC	CASSMPGQTSGANVLTF
TRBD1	NA	TRBV24-1	TRBJ2-1	TGTGCCACCAGTGATTCCGGGACAGGGGGTGATGAGCAGTTCTTC	CATSDSGTGGDEQFF
TRBD1	NA	TRBV5-6	TRBJ2-7	TGTGCCAGCAGCTCCCCGACAGGGTTGGCCGAGCAGTACTTC	CASSSPTGLAEQYF
NA	NA	TRBV11-2	TRBJ2-7	TGTGCCAGCAGCCGCCCTAGCACCTACGAGCAGTACTTC	CASSRPSTYEQYF
NA	NA	TRBV15	TRBJ2-5	TGTGCCACCAGCATTCTGAGGGAAGAGACCCAGTACTTC	CATSILREETQYF
TRBD1	NA	TRBV5-1	TRBJ1-2	TGCGCCAGCAGCTTGGGGGACAGTAACTATGGCTACACCTTC	CASSLGDSNYGYTF
NA	NA	TRBV12-3/TRBV12-4	TRBJ1-2	TGTGCCAGCAGTTTACTGGCCCACCTCGGCTACACCTTC	CASSLLAHLGYTF
TRBD2	NA	TRBV5-8	TRBJ2-1	TGTGCCAGCAGCTTGGGACTAGCTGGGAATGAGCAGTTCTTC	CASSLGLAGNEQFF
NA	NA	TRBV14	TRBJ2-7	TGTGCCAGCAGCCAAGCAACGACGGGGTTATACGAGCAGTACTTC	CASSQATTGLYEQYF
TRBD2	few	TRBV6-1	TRBJ2-5	TGTGCCAGCAGTGAACTAGCGGGGGGGCAAGAGACCCAGTACTTC	CASSELAGGQETQYF
NA	NA	TRBV14	TRBJ2-1	TGTGCCAGCAGCCAAGGGGCTAGCGCGGACAATGAGCAGTTCTTC	CASSQGASADNEQFF
NA	NA	TRBV4-2	TRBJ2-2	TGTGCCAGCAGCCCGAGGACAGCTAACACCGGGGAGCTGTTTTTT	CASSPRTANTGELFF
NA	NA	TRBV7-8	TRBJ2-6	TGTGCCAGCAGCTTAGCCGGCTCTGGGGCCAACGTCCTGACTTTC	CASSLAGSGANVLTF
NA	few	TRBV3-1/TRBV3-2	TRBJ2-5	TGTGCCAGCAGCCACGCAGGGATACAAGGGGAGACCCAGTACTTC	CASSHAGIQGETQYF
NA	NA	TRBV14	TRBJ2-7	TGTGCCAGCAGCCAAGGGCTTCGAATGTACTTC	CASSQGLRMYF
NA	once	TRBV25-1	TRBJ2-7	TGTGCCAGCAGTGAATTCCCGTTAGGGAGGACGTACGAGCAGTACTTC	CASSEFPLGRTYEQYF
NA	once	TRBV18	TRBJ1-1	TGTGCCAGCTCACCAAGACAGCAGATTAACACTGAAGCTTTCTTT	CASSPRQQINTEAFF
NA	NA	TRBV4-2	TRBJ1-4	TGTGCCACCACGGACAGAGGTAATGAAAAACTGTTTTTT	CATTDRGNEKLFF
NA	NA	TRBV6-4	TRBJ1-2	TGTGCCAGCAGTGACTCAGGGGGAATTCCGGATCAGAGTGGCTACACCTTC	CASSDSGGIPDQSGYTF
NA	NA	TRBV7-5	TRBJ2-1	TGTGCCAGAAGCTTAGCGACGACTAGCGGTGGGGACGGCTCCTACAATGAGCAGTTCTTC	CARSLATTSGGDGSYNEQFF
TRBD2	NA	TRBV6-2/TRBV6-3	TRBJ2-1	TGTGCCAGCAGTTACGGGGGGGTTCACAATGAGCAGTTCTTC	CASSYGGVHNEQFF
NA	NA	TRBV6-6	TRBJ1-1	TGTGCCAGCAGTTACTCGAGGGCGAACACTGAAGCTTTCTTT	CASSYSRANTEAFF
TRBD1	NA	TRBV10-1	TRBJ1-1	TGCGCCAGCAAGGACAGGCTGAACACTGAAGCTTTCTTT	CASKDRLNTEAFF
NA	NA	TRBV15	TRBJ1-2	TGTGCCACCAGCAGAGCTCCCGGACGGGGTTCAAACTATGGCTACACCTTC	CATSRAPGRGSNYGYTF
NA	NA	TRBV5-5	TRBJ2-2	TGTGCCAGCAGCATACAGGCTGCGGTCGCCGGGGAGCTGTTTTTT	CASSIQAAVAGELFF
NA	NA	TRBV18	TRBJ1-4	TGTGCCAGCTCATCTCTTCAGGAAGAAAAACTGTTTTTT	CASSSLQEEKLFF
NA	few	TRBV6-5	TRBJ1-2	TGTGCCAGCAGTCGACAGAAGCTCTATGGCTACACCTTC	CASSRQKLYGYTF
NA	NA	TRBV5-6	TRBJ2-3	TGTGCCAGCAGCTTGCGGAGCGGTTACTACACAGATACGCAGTATTTT	CASSLRSGYYTDTQYF
NA	NA	TRBV28	TRBJ2-2	TGTGCCAGCAGCTGGAGGACGGGTAGGGAGCTGTTTTTT	CASSWRTGRELFF
NA	NA	TRBV24-1	TRBJ2-5	TGTGCCACCAGTGATCCGGGACTCGGGACCCAGTACTTC	CATSDPGLGTQYF
NA	few	TRBV30	TRBJ2-7	TGTGCCTGGACTGGCTCGGGACTCTACTACGAGCAGTACTTC	CAWTGSGLYYEQYF
TRBD1	NA	TRBV19	TRBJ1-2	TGTGCCAGTAGTTCAGGACAGGGCGTATCTCACTATGGCTACACCTTC	CASSSGQGVSHYGYTF
TRBD2	once	TRBV6-2/TRBV6-3	TRBJ2-7	TGTGCCAGCAGTTACTTCCGCGGGGGGCCCTACGAGCAGTACTTC	CASSYFRGGPYEQYF
NA	few	TRBV21-1	TRBJ2-1	TGTGCCAGCAGCACCAAAGCGGGAGGGAATGAGCAGTTCTTC	CASSTKAGGNEQFF
NA	NA	TRBV5-1	TRBJ1-1	TGCGCCAGCAGCTTGGATCCGAGAACCATGAACACTGAAGCTTTCTTT	CASSLDPRTMNTEAFF
TRBD1	NA	TRBV27	TRBJ2-7	TGTGCCAGCAGTCCCAGACAGGGGCTGTCCTACGAGCAGTACTTC	CASSPRQGLSYEQYF
NA	NA	TRBV9	TRBJ1-3	TGTGCCAGCAGCGTAGACCCGGACACCATATATTTT	CASSVDPDTIYF
NA	NA	TRBV3-1/TRBV3-2	TRBJ2-5	TGTGCCAGCAGCCAACCCCCGACTGAAGAGACCCAGTACTTC	CASSQPPTEETQYF
TRBD1	NA	TRBV18	TRBJ2-7	TGTGCCAGCTCCCCAAGGGGACAGGGGGCCTACGAGCAGTACTTC	CASSPRGQGAYEQYF